This T cell receptor (beta chain) is from a study of cytomegalovirus exposure and HLA in healthy donors. Researchers ran the PCR with 60 Vbeta and 13 Jbeta primers. TCRdb's copy holds only in-frame clones and misses some; the assay was immunoSEQ multiplex PCR. Of about 170,000 clones listed, roughly 79% are singletons. Overall study results and limits: Earlier analysis found most TCR beta V segments productive about 87% or about 30% of the time. Sequence variants that were highly shared formed a cluster that was likely a sequencing artifact.

V gave up 1 base and J gave up 7 bases; unmatched junction bases: 4. The CDR3 contains 15 residues. Germline V lookup: CDR1 SGHNT, CDR2 YENEEA. This clone was seen once. The antigen is unknown. Sequenced sample: PBMCs. This TCR was recovered from a woman between 50 and 59 years old in good health and CMV-seropositive. The V call is TRBV11-3, the J call TRBJ1-6, with 7 bases lining up with TRBD1. CDR3 amino acids: CASSLGGGRNSPLHF. The CDR3 DNA reads as TGTGCCAGCAGCTTAGGAGGGGGCAGAAATTCACCCCTCCACTTT.